Below are 30 T cell receptor beta chains sequenced from a single sample in a study of shared clonotypes between healthy human individuals (dated by TCRdb to 2020 to 2022). The library was generated by the immunoSEQ multiplex PCR assay. The table was pulled from immuneACCESS by TCRdb, which kept in-frame rearrangements only. Such tables lose some clones; where checked, under half of the loss comes from unresolved V genes, and the rest has no known cause. Recorded for this sample are around 2.5 million clones; under 95% of them occurred a single time. The leading ten clones occupy more than 0.35% of the sample. The sequencing sample was made of naive CD4+ T cells from PBMCs. The sample's cell subset or site label is to be understood as: CD45RA+ positively selected. Source of these receptors: a man aged 18 to 30 in good health. Some clones in this sample may be carry-over from other donors' samples.

A note on this clone: Additional DNA sequences in this sample encode the identical CDR3. The V and J genes are TRBV7-9 and TRBJ1-5; perhaps TRBD1 as D (5 bases). Deletions cut 4 bases from V and 1 base from J, with 8 bases between. The V gene's germline CDR1 is SEHNR and CDR2 FQNEAQ (reference sequence). CDR3 length: 14 residues. This CDR3 is CASSSRDSNQPQHF. The CDR3 DNA sequence: TGTGCCAGCAGCTCCCGGGACAGCAATCAGCCCCAGCATTTT.

The chain combines TRBV6-6 with TRBJ2-1, with TRBD2 identical over 9 bases. Looked up from germline, CDR1 is MNHNY and CDR2 is SVGAGI (reference sequence). The junction had 8 bases not matched to a gene; V was cut back by 8 bases and J by 9 bases. The CDR3 is made up of 13 amino acids. The CDR3 region has the DNA TGTGCCAGCCGCTTAGCGGGAGTCGGTGAGCAGTTCTTC. This encodes CASRLAGVGEQFF.

This sequence joins TRBV5-5 and TRBJ2-2; D may be TRBD2 (7 bases). Germline V gene sequence: CDR1 SGHKS, CDR2 YYEKEE (reference sequence). Trimming cost V 6 bases and J 6 bases, with 15 bases left between them. This CDR3 region has 14 residues. CDR3 region: CASTWREGAGELFF. The CDR3 DNA reads as TGTGCCAGCACTTGGAGGGAGGGGGCCGGGGAGCTGTTTTTT. Combining the CDR3 with reference TRBV5-5 and TRBJ2-2 gives the whole variable domain DAGVTQSPTHLIKTRGQQVTLRCSPISGHKSVSWYQQVLGQGPQFIFQYYEKEERGRGNFPDRFSARQFPNYSSELNVNALLLGDSALYLCASTWREGAGELFFGEGSRLTVL.

The rearrangement links TRBV6-5 to TRBJ1-6; D is unclear. Germline values: CDR1 MNHEY, CDR2 SVGAGI. V lost 7 bases and J 0 bases, leaving 10 bases between the germline ends. The CDR3 extends over 15 amino acids. This CDR3 is CASTLASSYNSPLHF. CDR3 coding DNA: TGTGCCAGCACCCTAGCGAGCTCCTATAATTCACCCCTCCACTTT.

The J gene is TRBJ2-2, the V gene TRBV18; maybe TRBD1 (6 bases). V lost 5 bases, J lost 5 bases, and 9 bases lay in between. CDR3 length: 13 amino acids. Per the germline V gene, CDR1 is KGHSH and CDR2 is LQKENI. This chain's CDR3 is CASSGGATGELFF. The CDR3 DNA reads TGTGCCAGCTCAGGGGGCGCGACCGGGGAGCTGTTTTTT.

V is TRBV2 and J is TRBJ1-1; D gene unclear. The germline CDR1 and CDR2 sequences are SNHLY and FYNNEI. Trimming removed 7 bases at V and 10 bases at J, with 19 bases between. The CDR3 runs to 13 residues. This CDR3 is CASIKGLGFVAFF. In nucleotides, the CDR3 is TGTGCCAGCATTAAAGGCTTAGGTTTCGTAGCTTTCTTT.

The V and J genes are TRBV11-3 and TRBJ1-5; D is perhaps TRBD1 (6 bases). Looked up from germline, CDR1 is SGHNT and CDR2 is YENEEA. The CDR3 spans 15 residues. The V and J ends lost 6 bases and 3 bases respectively, with 15 bases between them. The CDR3 nucleotides are TGTGCCAGCAGGTCGGACCAGGGGCTCAATCAGCCCCAGCATTTT. This gives the protein CASRSDQGLNQPQHF.

This chain's CDR3 is CSVTGRLKETQYF. The CDR3 region has the DNA TGCAGCGTAACGGGACGCCTAAAAGAGACCCAGTACTTC. The V gene is TRBV29-1, the J gene TRBJ2-5; D is possibly TRBD1 or TRBD2 (5 bases each). This CDR3 is 13 amino acids long. With 6 bases removed from V and 3 bases from J, the gap between germline ends came to 14 bases. Germline loops: CDR1 SQVTM, CDR2 ANQGSEA.

In nucleotides, the CDR3 is TGTGCCAGCAGCCCCAAAGCCGGGACTAGCGCCGAGACCCAGTACTTC. Encoded protein: CASSPKAGTSAETQYF. The genes are TRBV5-4 and TRBJ2-5; the match to TRBD2 covers 10 bases. V shed 4 bases, J shed 5 bases, and the junction held 11 bases outside the gene matches. The germline CDR1 and CDR2 sequences are SGHNT and YYREEE (reference sequence). This CDR3 is built from 16 residues.

J is TRBJ2-3 and V is TRBV5-1, with a possible D match to TRBD2 (6 bases). Trimming pared 3 bases from V and 5 bases from J, leaving 22 bases between. This CDR3 is built from 17 residues. Per germline, CDR1 SGHRS and CDR2 YFSETQ. This CDR3 reads CASSSSAGTPEGDTQYF. CDR3 bases: TGCGCCAGCAGCTCCTCGGCGGGAACCCCCGAGGGAGATACGCAGTATTTT.

V usage is TRBV4-2 and J usage is TRBJ2-5, with 11 nucleotides matching TRBD2. In germline, CDR1 is LGHNA, CDR2 YNFKEQ. The CDR3 contains 16 residues. The trim removed 1 base at V and 5 bases at J, leaving 6 bases unmatched. For the CDR3, the DNA is TGTGCCAGCAGCCAAGGCAGTAGCGGGAGGGCTGAGACCCAGTACTTC. Residues: CASSQGSSGRAETQYF.

This chain uses TRBV29-1 with TRBJ1-1; no definite D call. V dropped 6 bases and J dropped 3 bases, with 14 bases sitting between them. The CDR3 spans 13 residues. Germline assignment: CDR1 SQVTM and CDR2 ANQGSEA. CDR3 region: CSVSPLADTEAFF. The CDR3 region has the DNA TGCAGCGTCTCGCCTCTCGCGGACACTGAAGCTTTCTTT.

This chain links TRBV19 with TRBJ2-1; D possibly corresponds to TRBD2 (6 bases). This CDR3 spans 14 amino acids. The V end lost 5 bases, the J end lost 7 bases, and 15 bases lay between the germline ends. Germline CDR1 reads LNHDA; CDR2 reads SQIVND (reference sequence). CDR3 residues: CASSPRDWRNEQFF. The CDR3 DNA is TGTGCCAGTAGTCCACGGGACTGGAGAAATGAGCAGTTCTTC.

The V gene is TRBV2, the J gene TRBJ2-1, with D tentatively TRBD1 or TRBD2 (5 bases each). The germline CDR1 and CDR2 sequences are SNHLY and FYNNEI. The CDR3 has 16 amino acids. V lost 7 bases, J lost 5 bases, and 21 bases lay in between. CDR3 protein: CASTARGPTPNNEQFF. The CDR3, as DNA: TGTGCCAGCACCGCAAGGGGACCCACCCCTAACAATGAGCAGTTCTTC.

The chain employs TRBV29-1 and TRBJ2-3; TRBD1 matches 8 bases. This CDR3 is 15 amino acids long. V lost 3 bases, J lost 0 bases, and 5 bases stayed unmatched. Per germline, CDR1 SQVTM and CDR2 ANQGSEA. The CDR3 loop reads CSVEGTGLSTDTQYF. The CDR3 nucleotides are TGCAGCGTTGAGGGGACAGGCCTTAGCACAGATACGCAGTATTTT.

The sample holds a few counts of this clone. This sample also contains other DNA sequences that code for the same CDR3. V is TRBV5-1 and J is TRBJ1-1; D gene uncertain. The germline V gene encodes CDR1 SGHRS and CDR2 YFSETQ. Trimming took 5 bases from V and 1 from J, leaving 9 bases between them. This CDR3 is built from 13 residues. CDR3 sequence: CASSQDGNTEAFF. As DNA, the CDR3 is TGCGCCAGCAGTCAAGACGGGAACACTGAAGCTTTCTTT. Full variable domain (remainder filled in from reference TRBV5-1 and TRBJ1-1): KAGVTQTPRYLIKTRGQQVTLSCSPISGHRSVSWYQQTPGQGLQFLFEYFSETQRNKGNFPGRFSGRQFSNSRSEMNVSTLELGDSALYLCASSQDGNTEAFFGQGTRLTVV.

The rearrangement uses TRBV21-1 and TRBJ2-1; TRBD2, the table's D call, was not compared with the DNA. TRBV21-1 is listed as a pseudogene. The CDR3 spans 15 residues. The CDR3 spells CASSKDRLAGNEQFF. The CDR3 region has the DNA TGTGCCAGCAGCAAAGATCGACTAGCGGGAAATGAGCAGTTCTTC.

The chain recombines TRBV7-2 with TRBJ2-1; 9 bases agree with TRBD2. The CDR3 contains 18 residues. Looked up from germline, CDR1 is SGHTA and CDR2 is FQGNSA. J was trimmed by 2 bases and V by 1 base; bases with no gene match: 9. The chain's CDR3 is CASSLGLRASGTYNEQFF. Written as DNA, the CDR3 is TGTGCCAGCAGCTTAGGGTTAAGGGCTAGCGGGACCTACAATGAGCAGTTCTTC. The full variable domain, with the rest looked up from reference TRBV7-2 and TRBJ2-1, is GAGVSQSPSNKVTEKGKDVELRCDPISGHTALYWYRQSLGQGLEFLIYFQGNSAPDKSGLPSDRFSAERTGGSVSTLTIQRTQQEDSAVYLCASSLGLRASGTYNEQFFGPGTRLTVL.

To note about this clone: This specimen includes other DNA sequences encoding the same CDR3. V gene TRBV5-1 combines with J gene TRBJ1-2, with D maybe TRBD1 (6 bases). The germline V and J ends were trimmed by 3 bases and 2 bases, with 11 bases remaining between them. The CDR3 consists of 14 residues. Germline assignment: CDR1 SGHRS and CDR2 YFSETQ. This CDR3 reads CASSWTAENYGYTF. Here the CDR3 DNA reads TGCGCCAGCAGCTGGACAGCTGAAAACTATGGCTACACCTTC.

The CDR3 protein is CASNPGQGNYGYTF. CDR3 nucleotide sequence: TGTGCCAGCAACCCGGGACAGGGGAACTATGGCTACACCTTC. This chain links TRBV5-4 with TRBJ1-2, with TRBD1 matching 10 bases. CDR1 and CDR2 (germline): SGHNT, YYREEE (reference sequence). The V segment lost 6 bases and the J segment 2 bases; nucleotides outside the gene matches: 4. The CDR3 loop spans 14 amino acids.

The chain uses TRBV9 and TRBJ2-3, with a tentative D call TRBD1 (5 bases). CDR3 size: 17 residues. The V gene's germline CDR1 is SGDLS and CDR2 YYNGEE. The V and J ends lost 0 bases and 6 bases respectively, with 20 bases between them. The chain's CDR3 is CASSVAPGSAGVDTQYF. The CDR3 nucleotides read TGTGCCAGCAGCGTAGCTCCAGGGTCGGCTGGGGTGGATACGCAGTATTTT.

The V gene is TRBV6-5, the J gene TRBJ2-4, with a tentative D call TRBD2 (6 bases). The CDR3 contains 16 residues. V lost 0 bases and J 0 bases, leaving 9 bases between the germline ends. Germline CDR1 is MNHEY and CDR2 is SVGAGI. This CDR3 is CASSYSGGVAKNIQYF. The CDR3 bases are TGTGCCAGCAGTTACTCGGGGGGTGTAGCCAAAAACATTCAGTACTTC.

This chain links TRBV7-2 with TRBJ2-3; D is perhaps TRBD2 (5 bases). Germline V gene data show CDR1 as SGHTA and CDR2 as FQGNSA. Trimming took 1 base from V and 6 from J, leaving 11 bases between them. CDR3 size: 14 residues. In DNA, the CDR3 is TGTGCCAGCAGCTTAGGTGATACGGGGGATACGCAGTATTTT. Its protein product is CASSLGDTGDTQYF.

The genes are TRBV19 and TRBJ2-5; TRBD2 aligns across 12 bases. This CDR3 spans 13 amino acids. The V and J ends lost 8 bases and 3 bases, in that order; junction bases with no gene match: 1. From germline, CDR1 is LNHDA and CDR2 SQIVND (reference sequence). CDR3: CASRTSGKETQYF. DNA of the CDR3: TGTGCCAGTCGGACTAGCGGGAAAGAGACCCAGTACTTC.

In regard to this clone: Other DNA sequences within the sample encode an identical CDR3. The rearrangement joins TRBV5-1 to TRBJ2-1; tentative D call: TRBD2 (5 bases). Germline CDR1 and CDR2: SGHRS and YFSETQ. This CDR3 has 15 amino acids. V was pared by 1 base and J by 0 bases, with 8 bases between. DNA for the CDR3: TGCGCCAGCAGCTTGACTGGGAGCTCCTACAATGAGCAGTTCTTC. Translating it yields CASSLTGSSYNEQFF.

The count of this clone is one. This sequence joins TRBV27 and TRBJ2-7; D uncertain. This CDR3 has 14 amino acids. The germline V and J ends were trimmed by 5 bases and 2 bases, with 13 bases remaining between them. CDR1 MNHEY and CDR2 SMNVEV come from the germline V gene (reference sequence). CDR3 sequence reads: CASSADGGTYEQYF. The CDR3 coding sequence is TGTGCCAGCAGTGCGGACGGCGGTACCTACGAGCAGTACTTC.

This sequence joins TRBV11-2 and TRBJ2-7, with D tentatively TRBD1 or TRBD2 (5 bases each). Germline V gives CDR1 SGHAT, CDR2 FQNNGV. This CDR3 is 15 amino acids long. V was shortened by 3 bases and J by 0 bases, with 12 bases between the two germline ends. The CDR3 DNA reads TGTGCCAGCAGCTTTTCGGGGCTTAGCTCCTACGAGCAGTACTTC. It yields the protein CASSFSGLSSYEQYF. The full variable domain, in which reference TRBV11-2 and TRBJ2-7 provide the parts outside the CDR3, is EAGVAQSPRYKIIEKRQSVAFWCNPISGHATLYWYQQILGQGPKLLIQFQNNGVVDDSQLPKDRFSAERLKGVDSTLKIQPAKLEDSAVYLCASSFSGLSSYEQYFGPGTRLTVT.

The chain combines TRBV2 with TRBJ2-6; TRBD2 matches at 8 bases. J lost 2 bases, V lost 6 bases, and 3 bases had no gene match. The V gene's germline CDR1 is SNHLY and CDR2 FYNNEI. The length of the CDR3 is 15 residues. As DNA, the CDR3 is TGTGCCAGCAGGGGACTAGTCGCTGGGGCCAACGTCCTGACTTTC. Translation gives CASRGLVAGANVLTF. Full variable domain (missing parts from reference TRBV2 and TRBJ2-6): EPEVTQTPSHQVTQMGQEVILRCVPISNHLYFYWYRQILGQKVEFLVSFYNNEISEKSEIFDDQFSVERPDGSNFTLKIRSTKLEDSAMYFCASRGLVAGANVLTFGAGSRLTVL.

V usage is TRBV5-4 and J usage is TRBJ1-1; a possible D gene is TRBD1 (5 bases). Germline V gene data show CDR1 as SGHNT and CDR2 as YYREEE (reference sequence). The CDR3 is 13 amino acids. Trimming removed 0 bases from V and 4 bases from J, with 7 bases in between. CDR3 residues: CASSLEGITEAFF. The DNA for the CDR3 is TGTGCCAGCAGCTTGGAGGGGATCACTGAAGCTTTCTTT.

The chain has TRBV25-1 and TRBJ1-2; tentatively, D is TRBD1 (5 bases). With 4 bases removed from V and 2 bases from J, the gap between germline ends came to 8 bases. The germline V gene has CDR1 MGHDK and CDR2 SYGVNS. The CDR3 covers 13 residues. The DNA for the CDR3 is TGTGCCAGCAGTGTGAGACAGAACTATGGCTACACCTTC. It translates to CASSVRQNYGYTF.